Below, 2 T cell receptor beta chains from the same sample are listed, as sequenced in a study of cytomegalovirus exposure and HLA in healthy donors. Some clones are missing from TCRdb's copy, which holds only in-frame ones; the method was immunoSEQ multiplex PCR. The sample contains more than 55,000 clones, around 96% of which appear only once. The material sequenced was PBMCs. These receptor sequences come from a man aged 18-30 years in good health and CMV-seronegative.

V is TRBV6-1 and J is TRBJ2-2; TRBD2 matches at 12 bases. CDR1 MNHNS and CDR2 SASEGT come from the germline V gene. The CDR3 has 18 residues. The V segment lost 1 base and the J segment 7 bases; nucleotides outside the gene matches: 10. In nucleotides, the CDR3 is TGTGCCAGCAGTGAAGAGGGGCTAGCGGGAGGGCACATCGGGGAGCTGTTTTTT. Protein sequence: CASSEEGLAGGHIGELFF.

Only one count was recorded for this clone. The rearrangement links TRBV5-1 to TRBJ2-2; TRBD2 aligns across 15 bases. Germline V gene lookup returns CDR1 SGHRS and CDR2 YFSETQ. V lost 3 bases to trimming and J lost 7 bases; unmatched junction nucleotides: 4. The CDR3 spans 16 residues. The CDR3 loop is CASSSGLAGGRGELFF. The CDR3 region has the DNA TGCGCCAGCAGCTCCGGACTAGCGGGAGGGCGCGGGGAGCTGTTTTTT.